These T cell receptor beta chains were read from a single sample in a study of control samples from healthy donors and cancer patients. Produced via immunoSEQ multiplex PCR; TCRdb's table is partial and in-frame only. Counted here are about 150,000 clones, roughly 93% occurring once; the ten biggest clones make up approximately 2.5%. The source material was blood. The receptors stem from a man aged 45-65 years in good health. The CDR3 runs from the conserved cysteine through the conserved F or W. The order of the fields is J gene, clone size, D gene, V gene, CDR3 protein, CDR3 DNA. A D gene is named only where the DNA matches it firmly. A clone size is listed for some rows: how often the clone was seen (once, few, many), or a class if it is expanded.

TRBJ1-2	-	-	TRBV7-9	CASSLEGYGYTF	TGTGCCAGCAGCCTCGAGGGCTATGGCTACACCTTC
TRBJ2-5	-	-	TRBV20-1	CSGSNGETQYF	TGCAGTGGTTCGAACGGGGAGACCCAGTACTTC
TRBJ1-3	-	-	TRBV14	CASSQTSEFSGNTIYF	TGTGCCAGCAGCCAAACGTCGGAGTTCTCTGGAAACACCATATATTTT
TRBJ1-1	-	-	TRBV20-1	CSASNENTEAFF	TGCAGTGCTAGTAACGAGAACACTGAAGCTTTCTTT
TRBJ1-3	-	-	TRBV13	CASSLRPDSGNTIYF	TGTGCCAGCAGCTTGAGACCAGACTCTGGAAACACCATATATTTT
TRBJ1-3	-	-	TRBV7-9	CASRGEGSGNTIYF	TGTGCCAGCCGGGGGGAGGGCTCTGGAAACACCATATATTTT
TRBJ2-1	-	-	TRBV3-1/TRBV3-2	CASSQGNYNEQFF	TGTGCCAGCAGCCAAGGGAACTACAATGAGCAGTTCTTC
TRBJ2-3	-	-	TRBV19	CASTNSGGRVADTQYF	TGTGCCAGTACCAATTCCGGGGGGCGCGTCGCAGATACGCAGTATTTT
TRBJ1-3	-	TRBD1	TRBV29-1	CSASDRGAGNTIYF	TGCAGCGCTTCCGACAGGGGCGCTGGAAACACCATATATTTT
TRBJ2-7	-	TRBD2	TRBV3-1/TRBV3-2	CASSQAIAGYEQYF	TGTGCCAGCAGCCAAGCCATAGCGGGCTACGAGCAGTACTTC
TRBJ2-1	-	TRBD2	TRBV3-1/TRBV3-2	CASSQATSGAFF	TGTGCCAGCAGCCAAGCTACTAGCGGTGCGTTCTTC
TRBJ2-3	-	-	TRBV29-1	CSVGDVRGITDTQYF	TGCAGCGTGGGTGATGTTCGGGGGATAACAGATACGCAGTATTTT
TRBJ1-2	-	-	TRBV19	CASKDRYYGYTF	TGTGCCAGTAAGGACCGGTACTATGGCTACACCTTC
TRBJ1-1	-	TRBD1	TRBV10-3	CAISESLGQAQAFF	TGTGCCATCAGTGAGTCGTTGGGACAGGCCCAAGCTTTCTTT
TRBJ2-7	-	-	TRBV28	CASSILGRYEQYF	TGTGCCAGCAGTATCCTGGGGCGCTACGAGCAGTACTTC
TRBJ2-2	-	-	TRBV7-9	CASSFSTSGELFF	TGTGCCAGCAGCTTCTCGACAAGCGGGGAGCTGTTTTTT
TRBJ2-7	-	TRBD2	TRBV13	CASSLERDAYEQYF	TGTGCCAGCAGCCTAGAGCGGGATGCCTACGAGCAGTACTTC
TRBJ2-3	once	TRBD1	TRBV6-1	CASSESGAGGDTQYF	TGTGCCAGCAGTGAATCAGGGGCAGGGGGAGATACGCAGTATTTT
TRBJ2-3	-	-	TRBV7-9	CASSFDKEGNTQYF	TGTGCCAGCAGCTTTGACAAAGAGGGAAATACGCAGTATTTT
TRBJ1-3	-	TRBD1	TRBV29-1	CSVGETGPGNTIYF	TGCAGCGTTGGAGAGACAGGGCCTGGAAACACCATATATTTT
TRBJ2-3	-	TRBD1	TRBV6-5	CASSTWDSPTDTQYF	TGTGCCAGCAGTACGTGGGACAGCCCCACAGATACGCAGTATTTT
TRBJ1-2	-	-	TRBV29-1	CSVEIIGGYTF	TGCAGCGTTGAGATAATTGGTGGCTACACCTTC
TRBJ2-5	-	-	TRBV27	CASSLTREIQETQYF	TGTGCCAGCAGTTTGACCCGGGAAATCCAAGAGACCCAGTACTTC
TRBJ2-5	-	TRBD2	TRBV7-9	CASSFAGVETQYF	TGTGCCAGCAGCTTCGCGGGAGTAGAGACCCAGTACTTC
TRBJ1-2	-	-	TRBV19	CASSLTGTTNYGYTF	TGTGCCAGTAGTTTAACCGGGACAACTAACTATGGCTACACCTTC
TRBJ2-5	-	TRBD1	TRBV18	CASSPGQSQETQYF	TGTGCCAGCTCACCGGGACAGTCCCAAGAGACCCAGTACTTC
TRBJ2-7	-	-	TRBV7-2	CASSKGAGWSYEQYF	TGTGCCAGCAGCAAAGGGGCGGGGTGGTCCTACGAGCAGTACTTC
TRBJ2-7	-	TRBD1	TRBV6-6	CASSVRQGVYEQYF	TGTGCCAGCAGCGTCCGGCAGGGGGTCTACGAGCAGTACTTC
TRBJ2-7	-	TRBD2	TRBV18	CASSIRREGPYEQYF	TGTGCCAGCTCAATCCGGCGGGAGGGCCCCTACGAGCAGTACTTC
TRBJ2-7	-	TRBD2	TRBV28	CASSSRPGLAGQVDF	TGTGCCAGCAGTTCCCGTCCGGGACTAGCGGGACAAGTGGACTTC
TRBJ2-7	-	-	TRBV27	CASSLNKEGEQYF	TGTGCCAGCAGTTTAAATAAGGAGGGCGAGCAGTACTTC
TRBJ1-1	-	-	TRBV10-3	CAISEVTGNTEAFF	TGTGCCATCAGTGAGGTTACAGGGAACACTGAAGCTTTCTTT
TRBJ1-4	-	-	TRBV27	CASSLRRETQKLFF	TGTGCCAGCAGTTTAAGGAGGGAGACCCAAAAACTGTTTTTT
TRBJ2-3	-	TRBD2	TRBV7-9	CASSLGTSGRAWTDTQYF	TGTGCCAGCAGCTTAGGGACTAGCGGGAGGGCCTGGACAGATACGCAGTATTTT
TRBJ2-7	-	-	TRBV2	CASSEGYEQYF	TGTGCCAGCAGTGAGGGCTACGAGCAGTACTTC
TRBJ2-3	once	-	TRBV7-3	CASSGDSEPPKEYF	TGTGCCAGCAGCGGGGATTCGGAGCCCCCCAAGGAGTATTTT
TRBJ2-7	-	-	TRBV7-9	CASSPNYEQYF	TGTGCCAGCAGCCCAAATTACGAGCAGTACTTC
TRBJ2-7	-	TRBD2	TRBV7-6	CASSSSGRNNEQYF	TGTGCCAGCAGTTCTAGCGGGAGAAACAACGAGCAGTACTTC
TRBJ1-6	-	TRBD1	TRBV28	CASRGMTGEVSPLHF	TGTGCCAGCAGGGGGATGACAGGGGAGGTTTCACCCCTCCACTTT
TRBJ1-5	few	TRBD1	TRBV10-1	CASSTGGNQPQHF	TGCGCCAGCAGCACAGGGGGCAATCAGCCCCAGCATTTT
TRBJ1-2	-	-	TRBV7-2	CASSNIQGDYGYTF	TGTGCCAGCAGCAATATACAGGGAGACTATGGCTACACCTTC
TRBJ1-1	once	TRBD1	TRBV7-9	CASSYGQGRGAFF	TGTGCCAGCAGTTACGGACAGGGTAGAGGAGCTTTCTTT
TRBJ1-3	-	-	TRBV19	CASSISLISGNTIYF	TGTGCCAGTAGTATTTCGCTGATCTCTGGAAACACCATATATTTT
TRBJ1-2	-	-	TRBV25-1	CASSGEGGFNYGYTF	TGTGCCAGCAGTGGAGAGGGGGGGTTTAATTATGGCTACACCTTC
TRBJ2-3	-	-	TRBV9	CASSVESGVLTDTQYF	TGTGCCAGCAGCGTAGAATCGGGGGTTTTGACAGATACGCAGTATTTT
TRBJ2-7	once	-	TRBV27	CASSLSSQATSYEQYF	TGTGCCAGCAGTTTATCCTCCCAAGCTACTAGTTACGAGCAGTACTTC
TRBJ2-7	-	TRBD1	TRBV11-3	CASSSTGGSEQYF	TGTGCCAGCAGCTCGACAGGGGGAAGCGAGCAGTACTTC
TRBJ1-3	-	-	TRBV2	CASSEGNTIYF	TGTGCCAGCAGTGAGGGAAACACCATATATTTT
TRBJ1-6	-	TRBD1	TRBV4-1	CASSQEGQGLGTYNSPLHF	TGCGCCAGCAGCCAGGAAGGACAGGGGTTGGGGACCTATAATTCACCCCTCCACTTT
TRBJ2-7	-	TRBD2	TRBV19	CASSTTSGRAYEQYF	TGTGCCAGTAGCACTACTAGCGGGAGGGCCTACGAGCAGTACTTC
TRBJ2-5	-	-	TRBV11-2	CASGTETQYF	TGTGCCAGCGGGACCGAGACCCAGTACTTC
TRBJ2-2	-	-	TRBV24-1	CATSDSTENTGELFF	TGTGCCACCAGTGATTCGACAGAGAACACCGGGGAGCTGTTTTTT
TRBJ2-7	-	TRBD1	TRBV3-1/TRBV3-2	CASSPAGGPYEQYF	TGTGCCAGCAGCCCAGCAGGGGGCCCCTACGAGCAGTACTTC
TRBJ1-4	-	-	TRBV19	CASNRQENEKLFF	TGTGCCAGTAACCGACAGGAGAATGAAAAACTGTTTTTT
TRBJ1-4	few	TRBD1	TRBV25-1	CASSFRTGEKLFF	TGTGCCAGCAGTTTCCGGACAGGGGAGAAACTGTTTTTT